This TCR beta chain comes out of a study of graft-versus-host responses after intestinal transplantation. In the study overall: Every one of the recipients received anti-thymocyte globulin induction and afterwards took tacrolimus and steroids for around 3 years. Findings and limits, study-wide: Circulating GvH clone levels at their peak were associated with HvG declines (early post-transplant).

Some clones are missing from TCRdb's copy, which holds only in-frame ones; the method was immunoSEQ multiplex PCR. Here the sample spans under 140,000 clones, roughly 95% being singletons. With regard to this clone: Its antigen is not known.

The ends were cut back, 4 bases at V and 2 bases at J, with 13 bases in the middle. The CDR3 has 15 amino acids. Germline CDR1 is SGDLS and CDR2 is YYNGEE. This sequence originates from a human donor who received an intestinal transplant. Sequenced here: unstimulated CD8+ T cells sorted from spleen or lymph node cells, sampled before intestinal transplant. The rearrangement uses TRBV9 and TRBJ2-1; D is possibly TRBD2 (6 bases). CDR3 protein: CASSKPGLAYNEQFF. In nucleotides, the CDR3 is TGTGCCAGCAGCAAGCCGGGACTCGCCTACAATGAGCAGTTCTTC. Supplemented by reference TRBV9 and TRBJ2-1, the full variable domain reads DSGVTQTPKHLITATGQRVTLRCSPRSGDLSVYWYQQSLDQGLQFLIQYYNGEERAKGNILERFSAQQFPDLHSELNLSSLELGDSALYFCASSKPGLAYNEQFFGPGTRLTVL.